A selection of T cell receptor beta chains follows, all from one sample in a study of blood T cell repertoires in COVID-19. Repertoires were generated with immunoSEQ multiplex PCR, while TCRdb's copy carries only in-frame clones and drops some. This table has just under 150,000 clones, approximately 89% appearing once. The sequencing sample was made of peripheral blood. The receptors come from a human donor in a cohort sampled during active COVID-19. Each CDR3 is given with its conserved first and last residue. A D gene is named only where the DNA matches it firmly.

V	D	J	CDR3
TRBV13	TRBD1	TRBJ2-7	CASSPWPGDRADEQYF
TRBV5-1	TRBD2	TRBJ2-3	CASSPLAGGTDTQYF
TRBV3-1/TRBV3-2	TRBD2	TRBJ2-3	CASSQRLAGGTDTQYF
TRBV5-4	TRBD1	TRBJ2-5	CASSPPGQGRETQYF
TRBV5-6	TRBD1	TRBJ2-3	CASKKGARADTQYF
TRBV27	-	TRBJ1-2	CASRKTGGYGYTF
TRBV5-6	-	TRBJ1-2	CASSPGSQGLGLYGYTF
TRBV3-1/TRBV3-2	-	TRBJ1-5	CASSMDTSGNQPQHF
TRBV5-1	TRBD2	TRBJ2-1	CASSYGLADYNEQFF
TRBV6-1	TRBD1	TRBJ1-2	CASSERGQGFYGYTF
TRBV21-1	-	TRBJ2-1	CASSTKGGLAGPYNEQFF
TRBV5-4	-	TRBJ2-1	CASSLGLIGNNEQFF
TRBV2	-	TRBJ2-1	CASSDAGPSSYNEQFF
TRBV2	-	TRBJ1-1	CASSGPGGRSTEAFF
TRBV12-3/TRBV12-4	-	TRBJ2-7	CAVGGGVYEQYF
TRBV7-9	TRBD2	TRBJ2-5	CASSKGLAGVGETQYF
TRBV24-1	TRBD1	TRBJ1-2	CATSDFRDRGNYGYTF
TRBV2	TRBD2	TRBJ2-4	CASRPGGVEKNIQYF
TRBV3-1/TRBV3-2	-	TRBJ2-2	CASSQVVEGGELFF
TRBV5-6	-	TRBJ2-3	CASSPDRPDTQYF
TRBV5-1	-	TRBJ2-1	CASSPDNEQFF
TRBV19	TRBD1	TRBJ1-6	CASSAMGQGGSPLHF
TRBV9	-	TRBJ2-3	CASSLDGVYTDTQYF
TRBV25-1	-	TRBJ2-1	CATQPSGVTEQFF
TRBV6-1	TRBD2	TRBJ2-1	CASSDIAGGGNEQFF
TRBV15	TRBD2	TRBJ2-1	CATSSGRGADNEQFF
TRBV5-6	-	TRBJ2-3	CASSLSGSTDTQYF
TRBV5-6	TRBD1	TRBJ1-5	CASSQGQGLMQPQHF
TRBV19	TRBD1	TRBJ1-1	CASSVQGAPNTEAFF
TRBV6-1	-	TRBJ2-3	CASSEPRQIRTDTQYF
TRBV20-1	-	TRBJ1-6	CSASSGRVNSPLHF
TRBV14	-	TRBJ2-1	CASSQEWGPYNEQFF
TRBV19	-	TRBJ1-5	CASTLSGGSNQPQHF
TRBV9	-	TRBJ1-1	CASSLEAPGQNTEAFF
TRBV11-2	-	TRBJ1-2	CASSPAGLYGYTF
TRBV2	-	TRBJ2-2	CASSRGTGELFF
TRBV9	TRBD1	TRBJ1-4	CASSPRQGLGEKLFF
TRBV7-2	-	TRBJ1-1	CASSLLTGFLNTEAFF
TRBV24-1	-	TRBJ1-1	CATSRGGGEDTEAFF
TRBV9	-	TRBJ1-3	CASSVDASTSGGNTIYF
TRBV6-2/TRBV6-3	TRBD2	TRBJ2-5	CASSYRLALETQYF
TRBV7-2	TRBD1	TRBJ1-4	CASSLGQGTEKLFF
TRBV4-1	TRBD1	TRBJ2-1	CASSQQGLFHNEQFF
TRBV5-1	TRBD2	TRBJ2-1	CASSAGTSRNEQFF
TRBV2	-	TRBJ2-1	CASSVVSGGQFF
TRBV5-1	TRBD2	TRBJ2-2	CASSLARGGASGELFF
TRBV9	-	TRBJ2-2	CASSARGTGELFF